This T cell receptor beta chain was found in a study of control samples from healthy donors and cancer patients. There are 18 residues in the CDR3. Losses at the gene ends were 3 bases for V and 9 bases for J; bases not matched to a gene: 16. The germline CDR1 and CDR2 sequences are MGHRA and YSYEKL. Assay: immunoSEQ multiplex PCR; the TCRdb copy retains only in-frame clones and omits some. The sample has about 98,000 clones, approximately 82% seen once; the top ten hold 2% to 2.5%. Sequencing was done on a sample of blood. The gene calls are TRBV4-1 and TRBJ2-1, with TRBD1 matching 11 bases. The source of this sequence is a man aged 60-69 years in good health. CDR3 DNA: TGCGCCAGCAGCCAGGTCCCCGGGACAGGGGGGTTTCGGGGTGAGCAGTTCTTC. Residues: CASSQVPGTGGFRGEQFF.